These 21 T cell receptor beta chains share one sample of origin, sequenced in a study of CD8+ T cells in alopecia areata. Sequencing relied on a cDNA template that was reverse transcribed from extracted RNA. Generated by immunoSEQ multiplex PCR, the TCRdb table keeps only in-frame clones and is missing some. The top ten clones hold 4% to 6% of a sample with some 200,000 clones, 56% of them seen once. Material for sequencing was CD8+ T cells sorted from blood. Every receptor here comes from a human donor in good health.

The V and J genes are TRBV4-1 and TRBJ1-2; D gene unclear. Per germline, CDR1 MGHRA and CDR2 YSYEKL. The V and J ends lost 0 bases and 4 bases respectively, with 15 bases between them. This CDR3 spans 16 amino acids. As DNA, the CDR3 is TGCGCCAGCAGCCAAGAAGGTGCGAGGCGCCTCTATGGCTACACCTTC. This codes for CASSQEGARRLYGYTF.

The chain has TRBV6-5 and TRBJ2-7; the D gene is possibly TRBD2 (6 bases). The germline gives CDR1 MNHEY, CDR2 SVGAGI. This CDR3 contains 13 residues. V was cut by 0 bases and J by 6 bases, with 9 bases left in between. CDR3 in amino acids: CASSYSTRGEQYF. In nucleotides, the CDR3 is TGTGCCAGCAGTTACTCGACTAGGGGCGAGCAGTACTTC.

J is TRBJ1-2 and V is TRBV6-5, with D tentatively TRBD1 (5 bases). This CDR3 has 11 residues. Germline assignment: CDR1 MNHEY and CDR2 SVGAGI. V lost 4 bases to trimming and J lost 6 bases, with 6 bases between them. The CDR3 sequence: CASSSGNGYTF. Here the CDR3 DNA reads TGTGCCAGCAGTTCAGGGAATGGCTACACCTTC.

This chain connects TRBV19 to TRBJ2-3; D gene ambiguous. Germline CDR1 is LNHDA and CDR2 is SQIVND (reference sequence). Trimming left V 9 bases short and J 2 bases short, with 9 bases between. The CDR3 length is 12 residues. The CDR3 DNA is TGTGCCAGCTCGTCTTTCACAGATACGCAGTATTTT. This gives the protein CASSSFTDTQYF.

V and J are TRBV29-1 and TRBJ1-2, with 7 bases lining up with TRBD1. Unmatched junction bases numbered 6, after V lost 5 bases and J lost 3 bases. This CDR3 has 13 residues. CDR1 is SQVTM and CDR2 is ANQGSEA in the germline V gene. CDR3 sequence (DNA): TGCAGCGTTAAGGGGGCTCGGGACTATGGCTACACCTTC. This codes for CSVKGARDYGYTF.

The V and J genes are TRBV7-9 and TRBJ1-1, with D hard to call. Germline CDR1 reads SEHNR; CDR2 reads FQNEAQ (reference sequence). The CDR3 spans 10 residues. Trimming stripped 8 bases from V and 4 bases from J, with 5 bases between. The CDR3 DNA follows: TGTGCCAGCGGAAGCACTGAAGCTTTCTTT. Its protein is CASGSTEAFF.

The chain is built from TRBV2 and TRBJ2-7; TRBD1 aligns across 8 bases. V trimming: 6 bases; J trimming: 5 bases; junction bases outside the gene matches: 6. Germline CDR1 SNHLY, CDR2 FYNNEI. This CDR3 contains 13 residues. CDR3 sequence: CASRQGVKNEQYF. The CDR3 DNA follows: TGTGCCAGCAGACAGGGGGTAAAAAACGAGCAGTACTTC. The variable domain in full, with the rest retrieved from reference TRBV2 and TRBJ2-7, is EPEVTQTPSHQVTQMGQEVILRCVPISNHLYFYWYRQILGQKVEFLVSFYNNEISEKSEIFDDQFSVERPDGSNFTLKIRSTKLEDSAMYFCASRQGVKNEQYFGPGTRLTVT.

This clone was picked up a small number of times. This chain links TRBV5-6 with TRBJ2-5, with D unclear. V was shortened by 5 bases and J by 4 bases, with 15 bases between the two germline ends. The CDR3 spans 14 residues. Looked up from germline, CDR1 is SGHDT and CDR2 is YYEEEE. Written as DNA, the CDR3 is TGTGCCAGCAGGACCACAGACCCCAGAGAGACCCAGTACTTC. Translated, it gives CASRTTDPRETQYF.

V and J are TRBV2 and TRBJ2-5; 7 bases line up with TRBD2. Germline CDR1 reads SNHLY; CDR2 reads FYNNEI. CDR3 length equals 15 residues. V was pared by 3 bases and J by 1 base, with 5 bases of the junction left unmatched. The CDR3 bases are TGTGCCAGCAGTGACCCTAGCGGACCCCAAGAGACCCAGTACTTC. It is translated as CASSDPSGPQETQYF. The whole variable domain, remainder taken from reference TRBV2 and TRBJ2-5, is EPEVTQTPSHQVTQMGQEVILRCVPISNHLYFYWYRQILGQKVEFLVSFYNNEISEKSEIFDDQFSVERPDGSNFTLKIRSTKLEDSAMYFCASSDPSGPQETQYFGPGTRLLVL.

This clone has a single count. The V and J genes are TRBV29-1 and TRBJ2-5; D gene uncertain. Per the germline V gene, CDR1 is SQVTM and CDR2 is ANQGSEA. Trimming removed 4 bases from V and 2 bases from J, with 11 bases in between. The CDR3 contains 13 residues. The CDR3 here is CSVAYTSQETQYF. The CDR3 DNA sequence: TGCAGCGTTGCCTACACCTCACAAGAGACCCAGTACTTC. Using reference TRBV29-1 and TRBJ2-5 for the parts outside the CDR3, the full variable domain is SAVISQKPSRDICQRGTSLTIQCQVDSQVTMMFWYRQQPGQSLTLIATANQGSEATYESGFVIDKFPISRPNLTFSTLTVSNMSPEDSSIYLCSVAYTSQETQYFGPGTRLLVL.

This chain uses TRBV6-5 with TRBJ2-5, with D uncertain. The CDR3 loop spans 16 amino acids. CDR1 and CDR2 from the germline V gene are MNHEY and SVGAGI. V shed 0 bases and J shed 0 bases, with 11 bases lying between them. CDR3 coding DNA: TGTGCCAGCAGTTACTCCTACTTTGCGTACCAAGAGACCCAGTACTTC. The encoded protein is CASSYSYFAYQETQYF.

This chain links TRBV27 with TRBJ2-5; 10 bases map to TRBD2. The CDR3 covers 13 residues. The V gene end was trimmed by 10 bases and the J gene end by 6 bases; junction bases not matched to a gene: 8. CDR1 and CDR2 (germline): MNHEY, SMNVEV (reference sequence). For the CDR3, the DNA is TGTGCCACATCGAGTAGCGGGGGGCAGACCCAGTACTTC. Its protein product is CATSSSGGQTQYF.

This sequence joins TRBV7-9 and TRBJ1-2; TRBD1 aligns across 8 bases. The CDR3 loop spans 14 amino acids. Germline CDR1 reads SEHNR; CDR2 reads FQNEAQ (reference sequence). With 0 bases clipped from V and 7 bases from J, the junction kept 4 bases outside the gene matches. In nucleotides, the CDR3 is TGTGCCAGCAGCTTAGCGGACAGGGACTCTGGCTACACCTTC. Translated, it gives CASSLADRDSGYTF. Filled out from reference TRBV7-9 and TRBJ1-2, the complete variable domain reads DTGVSQNPRHKITKRGQNVTFRCDPISEHNRLYWYRQTLGQGPEFLTYFQNEAQLEKSRLLSDRFSAERPKGSFSTLEIQRTEQGDSAMYLCASSLADRDSGYTFGSGTRLTVV.

The chain is built from TRBV13 and TRBJ2-1; tentatively, D is TRBD1 (6 bases). Per germline, CDR1 PRHDT and CDR2 FYEKMQ (reference sequence). The CDR3 extends over 14 amino acids. V lost 5 bases and J lost 1, with 9 bases in between. The CDR3 region has the DNA TGTGCCAGCAGCCCACAGGGTTCCTACAATGAGCAGTTCTTC. This encodes CASSPQGSYNEQFF.

This clone was seen only a few times. The sample carries other DNA sequences with the same CDR3. The chain recombines TRBV6-5 with TRBJ2-3, with D hard to call. This CDR3 region has 13 residues. Germline V gene sequence: CDR1 MNHEY, CDR2 SVGAGI. With 2 bases removed from V and 0 bases from J, the gap between germline ends came to 3 bases. CDR3 bases: TGTGCCAGCAGTTACCGTAGCACAGATACGCAGTATTTT. Translating gives CASSYRSTDTQYF.

The genes are TRBV27 and TRBJ2-7; a possible D gene is TRBD1 (6 bases). V was trimmed by 6 bases and J by 6 bases, leaving 12 bases between them. CDR1 and CDR2 (germline): MNHEY, SMNVEV (reference sequence). This CDR3 has 12 amino acids. The CDR3 reads CASSLRGFEQYF. In DNA form, the CDR3 reads TGTGCCAGCAGCCTCAGGGGCTTCGAGCAGTACTTC.

This clone came up a few times. This chain uses TRBV29-1 with TRBJ2-5, with D perhaps TRBD1 (6 bases). The V gene lost 5 bases and the J gene lost 1 base, with 17 bases spanning the gap. Per germline, CDR1 SQVTM and CDR2 ANQGSEA. The CDR3 contains 15 residues. CDR3 in amino acids: CSVQGTPEGQETQYF. CDR3 coding DNA: TGCAGCGTTCAAGGGACACCCGAAGGCCAAGAGACCCAGTACTTC.

A word on this clone: Other DNA sequences within the sample encode an identical CDR3. The gene calls are TRBV7-9 and TRBJ2-5; the D is unclear. Germline-derived CDR1 and CDR2 are SEHNR and FQNEAQ (reference sequence). The CDR3 sequence is 11 residues long. V shed 5 bases and J shed 2 bases, with 3 bases lying between them. The CDR3 sequence is CASSNQETQYF. The CDR3 DNA sequence: TGTGCCAGCAGCAATCAAGAGACCCAGTACTTC. The full variable domain, its missing parts supplied by reference TRBV7-9 and TRBJ2-5, is DTGVSQNPRHKITKRGQNVTFRCDPISEHNRLYWYRQTLGQGPEFLTYFQNEAQLEKSRLLSDRFSAERPKGSFSTLEIQRTEQGDSAMYLCASSNQETQYFGPGTRLLVL.

This rearrangement joins TRBV9 to TRBJ2-1, with unresolved D. CDR3 length: 12 residues. Trimming stripped 3 bases from V and 2 bases from J, with 3 bases between. The germline V gene encodes CDR1 SGDLS and CDR2 YYNGEE. This CDR3 is CASSATYNEQFF. CDR3 nucleotides: TGTGCCAGCAGCGCGACCTACAATGAGCAGTTCTTC.

V gene TRBV13 combines with J gene TRBJ2-5; 8 bases match TRBD2. V trimming: 0 bases; J trimming: 2 bases; junction bases outside the gene matches: 5. This CDR3 spans 16 amino acids. Germline-derived CDR1 and CDR2 are PRHDT and FYEKMQ (reference sequence). The CDR3 region is CASSLGPAGDQETQYF. The CDR3 coding sequence is TGTGCCAGCAGCTTAGGCCCAGCGGGGGATCAAGAGACCCAGTACTTC.

The genes are TRBV11-2 and TRBJ2-1; 10 nucleotides agree with TRBD2. The CDR3 has 16 residues. V lost 3 bases, J lost 7 bases, and 9 bases stayed unmatched. Germline V lookup: CDR1 SGHAT, CDR2 FQNNGV. CDR3 DNA sequence: TGTGCCAGCAGCTTGGCCCTAGCGGGGGTGGGGAATGAGCAGTTCTTC. Its protein is CASSLALAGVGNEQFF.